A single TCR beta chain is shown here with its context. Its matching antigen is unknown. The data belong to a study of cytomegalovirus exposure and HLA in healthy donors. The length of the CDR3 is 15 residues. Per germline, CDR1 SGDLS and CDR2 YYNGEE. Trimming cost V 4 bases and J 6 bases; bases outside gene matches: 12. Study-level findings and limits: Some V segments, TRBV6-2 and TRBV6-3 among them, were indistinguishable and were therefore excluded. Cytomegalovirus status was reportedly diagnosed by the classifier with high sensitivity and specificity.

Primers for the PCR totalled 60 Vbeta and 13 Jbeta. Sequenced by immunoSEQ multiplex PCR; TCRdb stores in-frame clones only, minus some. In the table there are approximately 190,000 clones, roughly 84% of which are singletons. The chain combines TRBV9 with TRBJ2-7, with 8 bases aligning to TRBD2. Sequenced sample: PBMCs. This clonotype was sampled from a boy younger than 18 in good health and CMV-seronegative. The CDR3 DNA follows: TGTGCCAGCAGCTTACTAGCGGAGGGGGGGGGCGAGCAGTACTTC. Amino acids: CASSLLAEGGGEQYF. Based on the CDR3 plus reference TRBV9 and TRBJ2-7, the full variable domain is DSGVTQTPKHLITATGQRVTLRCSPRSGDLSVYWYQQSLDQGLQFLIQYYNGEERAKGNILERFSAQQFPDLHSELNLSSLELGDSALYFCASSLLAEGGGEQYFGPGTRLTVT.